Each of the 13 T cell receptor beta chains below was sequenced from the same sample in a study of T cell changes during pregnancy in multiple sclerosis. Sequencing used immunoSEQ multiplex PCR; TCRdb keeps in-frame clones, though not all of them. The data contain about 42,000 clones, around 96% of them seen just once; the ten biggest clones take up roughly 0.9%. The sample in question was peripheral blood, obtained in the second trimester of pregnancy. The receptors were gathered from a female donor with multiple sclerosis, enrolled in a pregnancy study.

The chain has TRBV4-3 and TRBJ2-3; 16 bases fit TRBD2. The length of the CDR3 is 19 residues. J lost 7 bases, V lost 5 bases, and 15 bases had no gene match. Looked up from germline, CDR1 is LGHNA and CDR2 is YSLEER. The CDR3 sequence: CASSSGLAGGPLGLNTQYF. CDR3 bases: TGCGCCAGCAGCTCGGGACTAGCGGGGGGGCCTTTAGGTCTAAATACGCAGTATTTT.

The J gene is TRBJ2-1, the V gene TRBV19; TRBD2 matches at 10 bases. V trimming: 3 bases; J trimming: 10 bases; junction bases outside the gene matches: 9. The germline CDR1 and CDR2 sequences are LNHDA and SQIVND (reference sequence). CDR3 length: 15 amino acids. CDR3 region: CASSIGLAGVGEQFF. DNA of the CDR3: TGTGCCAGTAGTATCGGGCTAGCGGGAGTAGGGGAGCAGTTCTTC.

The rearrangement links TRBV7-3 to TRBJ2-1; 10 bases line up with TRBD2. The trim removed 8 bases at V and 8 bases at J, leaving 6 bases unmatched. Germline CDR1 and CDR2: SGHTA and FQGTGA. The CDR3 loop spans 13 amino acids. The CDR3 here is CASRASGSHEQFF. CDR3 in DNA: TGTGCCAGCCGAGCTAGCGGGAGTCATGAGCAGTTCTTC.

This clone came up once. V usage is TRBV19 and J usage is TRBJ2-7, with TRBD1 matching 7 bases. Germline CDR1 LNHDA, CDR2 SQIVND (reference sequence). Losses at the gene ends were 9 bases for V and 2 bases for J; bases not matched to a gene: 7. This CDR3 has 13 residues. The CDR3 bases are TGTGCCAGCAGAAGACAGGGAACCTACGAGCAGTACTTC. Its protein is CASRRQGTYEQYF.

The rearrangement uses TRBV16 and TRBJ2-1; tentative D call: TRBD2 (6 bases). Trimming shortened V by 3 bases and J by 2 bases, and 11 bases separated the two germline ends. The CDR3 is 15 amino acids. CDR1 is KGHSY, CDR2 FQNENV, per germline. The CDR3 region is CASSQRREPYNEQFF. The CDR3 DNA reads TGTGCCAGCAGCCAGAGACGGGAGCCCTACAATGAGCAGTTCTTC.

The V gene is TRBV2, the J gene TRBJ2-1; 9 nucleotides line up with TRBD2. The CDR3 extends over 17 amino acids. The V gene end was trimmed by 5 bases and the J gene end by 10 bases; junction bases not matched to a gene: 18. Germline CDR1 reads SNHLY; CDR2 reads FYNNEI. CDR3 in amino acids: CASSPQAGGLGSGEQFF. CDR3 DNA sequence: TGTGCCAGCAGTCCCCAGGCGGGAGGGTTGGGGTCGGGCGAGCAGTTCTTC.

The CDR3 sequence: CASSLSWGRDQPQHF. For the CDR3, the DNA is TGTGCCAGCAGCTTATCCTGGGGCAGAGATCAGCCCCAGCATTTT. This rearrangement joins TRBV7-6 to TRBJ1-5, with D possibly TRBD1 on 5 matching bases. Looked up from germline, CDR1 is SGHVS and CDR2 is FNYEAQ. This CDR3 is 15 amino acids long. Trimming removed 2 bases at V and 5 bases at J, with 13 bases between.

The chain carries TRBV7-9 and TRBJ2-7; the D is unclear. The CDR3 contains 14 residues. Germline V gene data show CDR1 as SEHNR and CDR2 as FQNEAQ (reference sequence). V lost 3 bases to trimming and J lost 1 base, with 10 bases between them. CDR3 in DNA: TGTGCCAGCAGCTTGGCGGCAAAATCCTACGAGCAGTACTTC. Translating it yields CASSLAAKSYEQYF.

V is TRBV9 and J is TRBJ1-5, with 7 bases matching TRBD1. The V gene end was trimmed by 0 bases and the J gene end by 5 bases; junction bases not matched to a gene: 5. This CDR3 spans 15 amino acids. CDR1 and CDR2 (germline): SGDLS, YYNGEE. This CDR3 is CASSVEGASDQPQHF. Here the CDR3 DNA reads TGTGCCAGCAGCGTAGAGGGGGCATCGGATCAGCCCCAGCATTTT.

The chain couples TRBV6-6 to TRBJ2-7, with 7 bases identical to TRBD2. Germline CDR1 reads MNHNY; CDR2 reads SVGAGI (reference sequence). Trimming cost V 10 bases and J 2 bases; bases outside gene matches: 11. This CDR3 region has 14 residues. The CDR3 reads CAIAGVPGPYEQYF. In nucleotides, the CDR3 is TGTGCCATTGCGGGGGTTCCGGGCCCCTACGAGCAGTACTTC.

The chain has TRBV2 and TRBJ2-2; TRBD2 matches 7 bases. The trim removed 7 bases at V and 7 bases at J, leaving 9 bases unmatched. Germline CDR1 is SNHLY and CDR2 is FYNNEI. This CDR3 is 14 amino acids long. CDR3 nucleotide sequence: TGTGCCAGCATGCGGGAGATTAAAAACGGGGAGCTGTTTTTT. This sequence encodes CASMREIKNGELFF.

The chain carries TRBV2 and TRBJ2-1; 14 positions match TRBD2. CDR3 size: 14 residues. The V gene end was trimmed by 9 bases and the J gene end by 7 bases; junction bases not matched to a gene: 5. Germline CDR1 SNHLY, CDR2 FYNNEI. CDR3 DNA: TGTGCCAGGACGACTAGCGGGGGGGCAAATGAGCAGTTCTTC. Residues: CARTTSGGANEQFF.

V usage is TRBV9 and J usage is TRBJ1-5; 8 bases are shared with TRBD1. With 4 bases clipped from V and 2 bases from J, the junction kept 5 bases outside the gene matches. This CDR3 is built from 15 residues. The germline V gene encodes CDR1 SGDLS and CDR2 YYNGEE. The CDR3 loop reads CASSSGQGGNQPQHF. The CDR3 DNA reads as TGTGCCAGCAGCTCAGGACAGGGCGGCAATCAGCCCCAGCATTTT.